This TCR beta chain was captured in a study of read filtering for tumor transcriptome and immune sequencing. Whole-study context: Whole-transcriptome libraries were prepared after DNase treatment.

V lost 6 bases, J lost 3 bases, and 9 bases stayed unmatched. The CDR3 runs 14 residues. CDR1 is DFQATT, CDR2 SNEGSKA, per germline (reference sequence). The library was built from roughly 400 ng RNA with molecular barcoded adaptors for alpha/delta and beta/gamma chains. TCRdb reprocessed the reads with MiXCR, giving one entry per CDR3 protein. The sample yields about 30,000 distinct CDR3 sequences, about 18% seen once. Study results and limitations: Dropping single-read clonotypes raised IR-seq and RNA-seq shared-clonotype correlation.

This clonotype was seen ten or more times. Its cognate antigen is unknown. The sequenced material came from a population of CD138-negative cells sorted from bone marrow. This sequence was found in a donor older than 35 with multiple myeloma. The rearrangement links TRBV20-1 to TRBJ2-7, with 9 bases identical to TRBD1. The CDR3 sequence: CSASGDRDFYEQYF. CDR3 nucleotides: TGCAGTGCGTCCGGGGACAGGGACTTCTACGAGCAGTACTTC.